A selection of T cell receptor beta chains follows, all from one sample in a study of T cells in Graves' hyperthyroidism and ophthalmopathy. One entry per CDR3 protein, called by TCRdb with MiXCR from the multiplex PCR reads. Among 500,000 to 750,000 distinct CDR3 sequences listed, approximately 44% were seen once. Sequencing used peripheral blood or thyroid tissue (not recorded which). These receptors came from a woman aged 18 to 35 with Graves' hyperthyroidism. The CDR3 runs from the conserved cysteine through the conserved F or W. The D gene is left open where the match is weak. Not all rows give a size; the values are once, few, many and, for expanded clones, a class.

d_call: -
v_call: TRBV2
j_call: TRBJ2-7
clone_size: -
cdr3_aa: CASSWTGEVNEQYF
cdr3_nt: TGTGCCAGCAGTTGGACGGGAGAGGTCAATGAGCAGTACTTC

d_call: -
v_call: TRBV20-1
j_call: TRBJ1-2
clone_size: many
cdr3_aa: CSARVWDGYGYTF
cdr3_nt: TGCAGTGCTAGAGTGTGGGACGGCTATGGCTACACCTTC

d_call: -
v_call: TRBV9
j_call: TRBJ1-3
clone_size: many
cdr3_aa: CASSKSSGNTIYF
cdr3_nt: TGTGCCAGCAGCAAAAGCTCTGGAAACACCATATATTTT

d_call: TRBD1
v_call: TRBV12-3/TRBV12-4
j_call: TRBJ2-7
clone_size: -
cdr3_aa: CASSLGQGAHEQYF
cdr3_nt: TGCGCCAGCAGTTTGGGACAGGGGGCGCACGAGCAGTACTTC

d_call: -
v_call: TRBV29-1
j_call: TRBJ1-1
clone_size: few
cdr3_aa: CSASRADGGTEAFF
cdr3_nt: TGCAGCGCCAGCAGGGCAGACGGTGGCACTGAAGCTTTCTTT

d_call: TRBD2
v_call: TRBV24-1
j_call: TRBJ2-2
clone_size: many
cdr3_aa: CATERGLAAADGELFF
cdr3_nt: TGTGCCACCGAACGAGGACTAGCGGCCGCGGACGGGGAGCTGTTTTTT

d_call: -
v_call: TRBV20-1
j_call: TRBJ2-7
clone_size: -
cdr3_aa: CSARESGVSEQYF
cdr3_nt: TGCAGTGCTAGAGAGTCGGGAGTTTCCGAGCAGTACTTC

d_call: -
v_call: TRBV20-1
j_call: TRBJ2-7
clone_size: many
cdr3_aa: CSANRRGQVYEQYF
cdr3_nt: TGCAGTGCAAACCGACGGGGGCAGGTCTACGAGCAGTACTTC

d_call: TRBD1
v_call: TRBV18
j_call: TRBJ2-3
clone_size: -
cdr3_aa: CASSPQGQGTDTQYF
cdr3_nt: TGTGCCAGCTCACCACAGGGACAGGGAACAGATACGCAGTATTTT

d_call: -
v_call: TRBV3-1
j_call: TRBJ1-5
clone_size: many
cdr3_aa: CASSPDGDYQPQHF
cdr3_nt: TGTGCCAGCAGCCCTGATGGGGACTATCAGCCCCAGCATTTT

d_call: TRBD2
v_call: TRBV10-3
j_call: TRBJ2-7
clone_size: many
cdr3_aa: CAISESTSGLYEQYF
cdr3_nt: TGTGCCATCAGTGAGTCTACTAGCGGACTCTACGAGCAGTACTTC

d_call: -
v_call: TRBV5-1
j_call: TRBJ1-1
clone_size: many
cdr3_aa: CASSLRPRDGLMNTEAFF
cdr3_nt: TGCGCCAGCAGCTTGCGTCCCAGGGACGGATTAATGAACACTGAAGCTTTCTTT

d_call: -
v_call: TRBV19
j_call: TRBJ2-2
clone_size: -
cdr3_aa: CASSIGRQELFF
cdr3_nt: TGTGCCAGTAGTATCGGAAGACAGGAGCTGTTTTTT

d_call: TRBD2
v_call: TRBV5-1
j_call: TRBJ2-7
clone_size: -
cdr3_aa: CASSYGASGNHEQYF
cdr3_nt: TGCGCCAGCAGCTATGGCGCTAGCGGGAATCACGAGCAGTACTTC

d_call: TRBD2
v_call: TRBV5-1
j_call: TRBJ2-5
clone_size: -
cdr3_aa: CASTSGRTGTVETQYF
cdr3_nt: TGCGCCAGCACTAGCGGCAGGACCGGGACGGTAGAGACCCAGTACTTC

d_call: TRBD1
v_call: TRBV27
j_call: TRBJ2-5
clone_size: many
cdr3_aa: CASSNGVGGRETQYF
cdr3_nt: TGTGCCAGCAGTAATGGGGTAGGGGGCAGAGAGACCCAGTACTTC

d_call: -
v_call: TRBV20-1
j_call: TRBJ2-3
clone_size: -
cdr3_aa: CSFHWLRTDTQYF
cdr3_nt: TGCAGTTTTCACTGGCTACGCACAGATACGCAGTATTTT

d_call: TRBD1
v_call: TRBV9
j_call: TRBJ1-1
clone_size: many
cdr3_aa: CASSARQGSGTEAFF
cdr3_nt: TGTGCCAGCAGCGCGAGACAGGGGTCGGGTACTGAAGCTTTCTTT

d_call: -
v_call: TRBV7-2
j_call: TRBJ2-7
clone_size: many
cdr3_aa: CASSSSTLYEQYF
cdr3_nt: TGTGCCAGCAGCTCATCCACTCTCTACGAGCAGTACTTC

d_call: TRBD1
v_call: TRBV6-4
j_call: TRBJ1-5
clone_size: many
cdr3_aa: CASSVTGGSPPQHF
cdr3_nt: TGTGCCAGCAGTGTGACAGGGGGCTCCCCACCCCAGCATTTT

d_call: -
v_call: TRBV20-1
j_call: TRBJ1-4
clone_size: many
cdr3_aa: CSVYTDGEKLFF
cdr3_nt: TGCAGTGTTTACACAGACGGTGAAAAACTGTTTTTT

d_call: -
v_call: TRBV29-1
j_call: TRBJ2-7
clone_size: -
cdr3_aa: CSSPGTRSSYEQYF
cdr3_nt: TGCAGTTCTCCGGGGACCAGGAGCTCCTACGAGCAGTACTTC

d_call: TRBD1
v_call: TRBV7-2
j_call: TRBJ2-2
clone_size: -
cdr3_aa: CASSLDPLRTGGTGELFF
cdr3_nt: TGTGCCAGCAGCTTAGACCCACTACGGACAGGGGGCACCGGGGAGCTGTTTTTT

d_call: TRBD1
v_call: TRBV7-3
j_call: TRBJ2-3
clone_size: few
cdr3_aa: CASSSSGTGVDTQYF
cdr3_nt: TGTGCCAGCAGCTCGTCCGGGACAGGGGTAGATACGCAGTATTTT

d_call: -
v_call: TRBV7-9
j_call: TRBJ1-2
clone_size: many
cdr3_aa: CASSSGGDAANYGYTF
cdr3_nt: TGTGCCAGCAGTTCGGGAGGGGACGCAGCTAACTATGGCTACACCTTC

d_call: -
v_call: TRBV7-2
j_call: TRBJ2-3
clone_size: -
cdr3_aa: CASSLGHNTQYF
cdr3_nt: TGTGCCAGCAGCTTAGGACATAATACGCAGTATTTT

d_call: TRBD2
v_call: TRBV7-6
j_call: TRBJ2-7
clone_size: -
cdr3_aa: CASSLAPSGHNEQYF
cdr3_nt: TGTGCCAGCAGCTTAGCGCCTAGCGGACACAATGAGCAGTACTTC

d_call: -
v_call: TRBV12-5
j_call: TRBJ2-1
clone_size: -
cdr3_aa: CASGSTVEQFF
cdr3_nt: TGTGCTAGTGGTTCTACCGTGGAGCAGTTCTTC

d_call: TRBD1
v_call: TRBV20-1
j_call: TRBJ2-1
clone_size: -
cdr3_aa: CSASWGTGDEQFF
cdr3_nt: TGCAGTGCTTCCTGGGGAACAGGGGATGAGCAGTTCTTC

d_call: -
v_call: TRBV29-1
j_call: TRBJ1-4
clone_size: -
cdr3_aa: CSVEGDNNEKLFF
cdr3_nt: TGCAGCGTTGAGGGGGACAATAATGAAAAACTGTTTTTT

d_call: -
v_call: TRBV7-9
j_call: TRBJ1-2
clone_size: -
cdr3_aa: CASSPRGGYGYTF
cdr3_nt: TGTGCCAGCAGCCCTAGGGGGGGCTATGGCTACACCTTC

d_call: -
v_call: TRBV24-1
j_call: TRBJ1-1
clone_size: -
cdr3_aa: CATIQNTGSEAFF
cdr3_nt: TGTGCCACCATCCAAAACACAGGGTCCGAAGCTTTCTTT

d_call: -
v_call: TRBV20-1
j_call: TRBJ1-2
clone_size: -
cdr3_aa: CSASPGNDYTF
cdr3_nt: TGCAGTGCGTCCCCAGGGAATGACTACACCTTC

d_call: -
v_call: TRBV12-3/TRBV12-4
j_call: TRBJ2-5
clone_size: -
cdr3_aa: CASSRGLNTGETQYF
cdr3_nt: TGTGCCAGCAGTCGGGGACTCAACACCGGGGAGACCCAGTACTTC

d_call: TRBD2
v_call: TRBV5-6
j_call: TRBJ2-7
clone_size: -
cdr3_aa: CASSLTTSGRGYEQYF
cdr3_nt: TGTGCCAGCAGCTTAACGACTAGCGGGAGAGGATACGAGCAGTACTTC

d_call: -
v_call: TRBV29-1
j_call: TRBJ1-2
clone_size: -
cdr3_aa: CSVDRGRSGYTF
cdr3_nt: TGCAGCGTTGATCGGGGACGTTCTGGCTACACCTTC

d_call: -
v_call: TRBV7-9
j_call: TRBJ1-4
clone_size: many
cdr3_aa: CASSPTDGREKLFF
cdr3_nt: TGTGCCAGCAGCCCAACAGACGGGAGGGAAAAACTGTTTTTT

d_call: TRBD1
v_call: TRBV4-1
j_call: TRBJ2-7
clone_size: many
cdr3_aa: CASSQGTGENEQYF
cdr3_nt: TGCGCCAGCAGCCAGGGGACAGGGGAGAACGAGCAGTACTTC

d_call: -
v_call: TRBV9
j_call: TRBJ2-2
clone_size: many
cdr3_aa: CASSVRRSNTGELFF
cdr3_nt: TGTGCCAGCAGCGTTCGAAGGAGTAACACCGGGGAGCTGTTTTTT

d_call: -
v_call: TRBV5-6
j_call: TRBJ1-2
clone_size: -
cdr3_aa: CASSFGLPGDWNYGYTF
cdr3_nt: TGTGCCAGCAGCTTCGGGCTCCCCGGGGATTGGAACTATGGCTACACCTTC

d_call: -
v_call: TRBV24-1
j_call: TRBJ2-5
clone_size: few
cdr3_aa: CATSDLRRETQYF
cdr3_nt: TGTGCCACCAGTGACCTGAGGAGGGAGACCCAGTACTTC

d_call: TRBD1
v_call: TRBV7-2
j_call: TRBJ1-1
clone_size: -
cdr3_aa: CASSFWDREIDTEAFF
cdr3_nt: TGTGCCAGCAGCTTTTGGGACAGGGAGATCGACACTGAAGCTTTCTTT

d_call: -
v_call: TRBV12-3/TRBV12-4
j_call: TRBJ2-7
clone_size: many
cdr3_aa: CASSLGTAGEQYF
cdr3_nt: TGTGCCAGCAGTTTAGGGACCGCGGGGGAGCAGTACTTC

d_call: TRBD1
v_call: TRBV5-4
j_call: TRBJ1-4
clone_size: -
cdr3_aa: CASSLAGGSTNEKLFF
cdr3_nt: TGTGCCAGCAGCTTGGCAGGGGGGTCCACTAATGAAAAACTGTTTTTT

d_call: -
v_call: TRBV19
j_call: TRBJ2-7
clone_size: many
cdr3_aa: CASRAGAGVAYEQYF
cdr3_nt: TGTGCCAGTAGGGCCGGGGCAGGGGTCGCCTACGAGCAGTACTTC

d_call: -
v_call: TRBV9
j_call: TRBJ1-4
clone_size: -
cdr3_aa: CASSVDEGGLFF
cdr3_nt: TGTGCCAGCAGCGTAGATGAGGGGGGACTGTTTTTT

d_call: TRBD1
v_call: TRBV12-5
j_call: TRBJ2-2
clone_size: few
cdr3_aa: CASGLGQANTGELFF
cdr3_nt: TGTGCTAGTGGTTTAGGACAGGCGAACACCGGGGAGCTGTTTTTT